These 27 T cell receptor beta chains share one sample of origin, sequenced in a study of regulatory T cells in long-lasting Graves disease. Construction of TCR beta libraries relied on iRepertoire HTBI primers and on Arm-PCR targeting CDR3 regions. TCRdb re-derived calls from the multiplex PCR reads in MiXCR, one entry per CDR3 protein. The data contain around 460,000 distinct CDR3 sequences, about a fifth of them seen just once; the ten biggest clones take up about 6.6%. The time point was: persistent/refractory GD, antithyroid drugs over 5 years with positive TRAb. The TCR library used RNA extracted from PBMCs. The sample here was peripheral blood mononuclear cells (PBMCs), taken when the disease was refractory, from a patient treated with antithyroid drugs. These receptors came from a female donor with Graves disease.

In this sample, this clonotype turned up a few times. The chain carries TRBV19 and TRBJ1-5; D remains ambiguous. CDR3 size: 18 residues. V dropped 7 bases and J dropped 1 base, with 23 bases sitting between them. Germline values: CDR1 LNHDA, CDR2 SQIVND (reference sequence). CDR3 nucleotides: TGTGCCAGTAAAATACGCGCCCTCGGGGATATAAGCAATCAGCCCCAGCATTTT. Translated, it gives CASKIRALGDISNQPQHF.

CDR3 amino acids: CASSAPDILGGSPLHF. CDR3 coding DNA: TGTGCCAGCAGCGCCCCGGACATACTAGGGGGTTCACCCCTCCACTTT. This chain links TRBV5-4 with TRBJ1-6, with a tentative D call TRBD1 (6 bases). Per germline, CDR1 SGHNT and CDR2 YYREEE (reference sequence). The CDR3 has 16 amino acids. V dropped 4 bases and J dropped 9 bases, with 20 bases sitting between them.

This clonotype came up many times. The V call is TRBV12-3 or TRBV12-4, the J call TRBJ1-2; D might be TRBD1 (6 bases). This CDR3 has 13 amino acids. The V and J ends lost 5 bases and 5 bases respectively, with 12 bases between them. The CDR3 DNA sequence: TGTGCCAGCAGTGGGACACCATCTTATGGCTACACCTTC. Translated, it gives CASSGTPSYGYTF.

The CDR3 DNA is TGTGCCAGTAGTATAGTCGACAGGGGCGAGCAGTACTTC. It specifies CASSIVDRGEQYF. This rearrangement joins TRBV19 to TRBJ2-7; TRBD1 matches at 8 bases. V lost 1 base, J lost 6 bases, and 2 bases stayed unmatched. CDR3 size: 13 residues. Germline assignment: CDR1 LNHDA and CDR2 SQIVND (reference sequence).

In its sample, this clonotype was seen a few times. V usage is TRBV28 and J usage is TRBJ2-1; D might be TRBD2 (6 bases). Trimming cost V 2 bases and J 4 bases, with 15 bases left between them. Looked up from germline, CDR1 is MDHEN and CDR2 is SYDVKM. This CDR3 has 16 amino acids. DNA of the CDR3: TGTGCCAGCAGTTTAAGAGGGTTAGCGGCGTACAATGAGCAGTTCTTC. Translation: CASSLRGLAAYNEQFF.

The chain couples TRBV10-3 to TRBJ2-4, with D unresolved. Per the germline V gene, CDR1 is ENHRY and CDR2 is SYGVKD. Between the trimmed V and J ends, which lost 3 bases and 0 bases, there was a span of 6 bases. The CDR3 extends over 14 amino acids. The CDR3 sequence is CAISESIAKNIQYF. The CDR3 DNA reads TGTGCCATCAGTGAATCAATAGCCAAAAACATTCAGTACTTC.

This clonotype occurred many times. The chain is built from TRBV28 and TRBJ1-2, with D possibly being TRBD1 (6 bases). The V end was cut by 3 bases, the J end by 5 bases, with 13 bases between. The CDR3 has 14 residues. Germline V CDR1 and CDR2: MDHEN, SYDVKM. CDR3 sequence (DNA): TGTGCCAGCAGTTTGGGGGGCGCTTGGTATGGCTACACCTTC. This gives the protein CASSLGGAWYGYTF.

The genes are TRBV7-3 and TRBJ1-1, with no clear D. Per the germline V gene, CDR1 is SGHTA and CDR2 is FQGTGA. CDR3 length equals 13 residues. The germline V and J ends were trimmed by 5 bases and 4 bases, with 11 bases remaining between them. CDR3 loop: CASSSGPATEAFF. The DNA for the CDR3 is TGTGCCAGCAGCAGCGGCCCCGCCACTGAAGCTTTCTTT.

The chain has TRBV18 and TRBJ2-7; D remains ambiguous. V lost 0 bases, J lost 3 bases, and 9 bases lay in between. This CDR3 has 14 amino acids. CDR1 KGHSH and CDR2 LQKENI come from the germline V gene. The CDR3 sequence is CASSPPSSVYEQYF. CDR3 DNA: TGTGCCAGCTCACCACCTAGTTCAGTCTACGAGCAGTACTTC. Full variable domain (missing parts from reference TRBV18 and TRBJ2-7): NAGVMQNPRHLVRRRGQEARLRCSPMKGHSHVYWYRQLPEEGLKFMVYLQKENIIDESGMPKERFSAEFPKEGPSILRIQQVVRGDSAAYFCASSPPSSVYEQYFGPGTRLTVT.

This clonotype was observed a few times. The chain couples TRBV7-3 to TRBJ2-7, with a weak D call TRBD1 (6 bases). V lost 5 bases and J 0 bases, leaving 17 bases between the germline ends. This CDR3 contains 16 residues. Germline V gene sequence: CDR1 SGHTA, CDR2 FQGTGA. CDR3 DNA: TGTGCCAGCAGCGCCCCAACAGGGACCAGCTCCTACGAGCAGTACTTC. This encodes CASSAPTGTSSYEQYF.

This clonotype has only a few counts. CDR3 residues: CASSQMGSGSQFQETQYF. The CDR3 DNA reads TGTGCCAGCAGCCAAATGGGATCGGGTAGCCAGTTCCAAGAGACCCAGTACTTC. The rearrangement uses TRBV14 and TRBJ2-5; D uncertain. This CDR3 region has 18 residues. CDR1 and CDR2 (germline): SGHDN, FVKESK. Deletions cut 2 bases from V and 1 base from J, with 20 bases between.

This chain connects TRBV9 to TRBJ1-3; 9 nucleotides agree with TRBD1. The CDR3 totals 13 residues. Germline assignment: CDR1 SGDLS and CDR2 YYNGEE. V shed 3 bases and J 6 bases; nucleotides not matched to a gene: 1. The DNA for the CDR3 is TGTGCCAGCAGCGGGGACAGGGAAAACACCATATATTTT. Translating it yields CASSGDRENTIYF.

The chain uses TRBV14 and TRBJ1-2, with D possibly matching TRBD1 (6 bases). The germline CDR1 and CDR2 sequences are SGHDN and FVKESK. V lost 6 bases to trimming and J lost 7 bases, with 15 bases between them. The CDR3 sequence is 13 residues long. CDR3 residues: CASRRRGGSGYTF. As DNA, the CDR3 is TGTGCCAGCAGGAGGAGAGGGGGTAGTGGCTACACCTTC.

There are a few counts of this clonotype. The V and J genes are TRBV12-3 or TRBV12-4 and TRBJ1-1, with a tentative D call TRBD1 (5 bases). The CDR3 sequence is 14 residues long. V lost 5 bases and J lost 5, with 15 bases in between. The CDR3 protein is CASSETGVETEAFF. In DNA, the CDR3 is TGTGCCAGCAGTGAGACGGGGGTGGAAACTGAAGCTTTCTTT.

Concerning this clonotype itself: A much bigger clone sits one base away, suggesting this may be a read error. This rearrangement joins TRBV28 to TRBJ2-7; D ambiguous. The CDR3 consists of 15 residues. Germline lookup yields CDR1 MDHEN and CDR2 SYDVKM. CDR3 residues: CAGSLGRPRLYEQYF. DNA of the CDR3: TGTGCCGGCAGTTTAGGGCGGCCTCGTCTCTACGAGCAGTACTTC. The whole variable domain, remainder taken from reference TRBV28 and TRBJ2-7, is DVKVTQSSRYLVKRTGEKVFLECVQDMDHENMFWYRQDPGLGLRLIYFSYDVKMKEKGDIPEGYSVSREKKERFSLILESASTNQTSMYLCAGSLGRPRLYEQYFGPGTRLTVT.

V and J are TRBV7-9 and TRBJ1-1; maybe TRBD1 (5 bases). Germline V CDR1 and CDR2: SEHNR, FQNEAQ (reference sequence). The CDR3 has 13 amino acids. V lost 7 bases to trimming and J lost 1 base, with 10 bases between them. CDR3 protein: CASTSGTNTEAFF. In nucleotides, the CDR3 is TGTGCCAGCACAAGTGGGACGAACACTGAAGCTTTCTTT.

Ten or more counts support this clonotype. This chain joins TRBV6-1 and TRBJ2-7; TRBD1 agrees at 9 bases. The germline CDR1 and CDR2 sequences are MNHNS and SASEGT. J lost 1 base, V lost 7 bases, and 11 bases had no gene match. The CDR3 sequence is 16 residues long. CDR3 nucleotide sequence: TGTGCCAGCATCCCCTCGGGCGGGACAGGGTCCTACGAGCAGTACTTC. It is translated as CASIPSGGTGSYEQYF.

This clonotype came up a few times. The CDR3 reads CASSQTGWEKLFF. CDR3 coding DNA: TGTGCCAGCAGCCAGACAGGTTGGGAAAAACTGTTTTTT. The V call is TRBV3-1, the J call TRBJ1-4; possibly TRBD1 for D (6 bases). The CDR3 extends over 13 amino acids. The V end lost 3 bases, the J end lost 8 bases, and 10 bases lay between the germline ends. Germline values: CDR1 LGHDT, CDR2 YNNKEL (reference sequence).

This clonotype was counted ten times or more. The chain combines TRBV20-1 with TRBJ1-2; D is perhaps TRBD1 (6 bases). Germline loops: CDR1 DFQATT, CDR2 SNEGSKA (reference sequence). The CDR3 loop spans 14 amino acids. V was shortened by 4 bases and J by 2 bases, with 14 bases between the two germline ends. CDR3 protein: CSANPDSNNYGYTF. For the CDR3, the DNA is TGCAGTGCTAACCCGGACAGCAACAACTATGGCTACACCTTC.

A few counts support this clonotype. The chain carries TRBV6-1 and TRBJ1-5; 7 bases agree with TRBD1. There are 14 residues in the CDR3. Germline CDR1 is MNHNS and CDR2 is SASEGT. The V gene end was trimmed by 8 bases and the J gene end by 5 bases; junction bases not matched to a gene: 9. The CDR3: CASRPDRDDQPQHF. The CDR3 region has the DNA TGTGCCAGCCGCCCTGACAGGGACGATCAGCCCCAGCATTTT.

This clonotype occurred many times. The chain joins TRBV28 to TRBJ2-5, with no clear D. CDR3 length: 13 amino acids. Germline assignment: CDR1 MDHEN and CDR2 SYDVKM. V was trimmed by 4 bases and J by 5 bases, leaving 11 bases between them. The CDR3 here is CASSSDQGETQYF. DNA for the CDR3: TGTGCCAGCAGTTCCGACCAAGGGGAGACCCAGTACTTC. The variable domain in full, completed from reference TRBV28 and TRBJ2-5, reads DVKVTQSSRYLVKRTGEKVFLECVQDMDHENMFWYRQDPGLGLRLIYFSYDVKMKEKGDIPEGYSVSREKKERFSLILESASTNQTSMYLCASSSDQGETQYFGPGTRLLVL.

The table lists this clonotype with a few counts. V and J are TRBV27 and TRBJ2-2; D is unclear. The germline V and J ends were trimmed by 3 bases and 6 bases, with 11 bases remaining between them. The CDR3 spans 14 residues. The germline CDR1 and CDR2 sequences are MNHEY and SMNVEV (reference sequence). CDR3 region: CASSFGVRAGELFF. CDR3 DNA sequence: TGTGCCAGCAGTTTCGGTGTAAGGGCCGGGGAGCTGTTTTTT.

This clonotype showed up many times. In nucleotides, the CDR3 is TGTGCCAGCAGTTTAAATCCGCGTCCGAACACTGAAGCTTTCTTT. Amino acid sequence: CASSLNPRPNTEAFF. V gene TRBV28 combines with J gene TRBJ1-1; D remains ambiguous. The germline V and J ends were trimmed by 2 bases and 1 base, with 11 bases remaining between them. This CDR3 comprises 15 residues. Germline-derived CDR1 and CDR2 are MDHEN and SYDVKM.

This chain's CDR3 is CSVSGSRPYNEQFF. The CDR3 DNA is TGCAGCGTTAGCGGGAGCAGGCCCTACAATGAGCAGTTCTTC. The chain recombines TRBV29-1 with TRBJ2-1; 8 bases match TRBD2. The J segment lost 2 bases and the V segment lost 5 bases, leaving 5 bases of the junction unmatched. The germline V gene encodes CDR1 SQVTM and CDR2 ANQGSEA. The CDR3 is 14 residues long.

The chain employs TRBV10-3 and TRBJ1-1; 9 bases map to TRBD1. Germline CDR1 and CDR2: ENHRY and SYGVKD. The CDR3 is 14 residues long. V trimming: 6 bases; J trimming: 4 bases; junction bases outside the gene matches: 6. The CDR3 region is CAISVQGAGTEAFF. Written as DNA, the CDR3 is TGTGCCATCAGCGTACAGGGGGCCGGCACTGAAGCTTTCTTT.

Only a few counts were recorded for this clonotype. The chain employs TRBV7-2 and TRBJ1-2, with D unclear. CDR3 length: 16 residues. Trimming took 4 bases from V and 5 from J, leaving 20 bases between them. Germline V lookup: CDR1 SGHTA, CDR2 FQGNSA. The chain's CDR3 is CASSWAGHPNFYGYTF. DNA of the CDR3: TGTGCCAGCAGCTGGGCGGGCCACCCTAATTTTTATGGCTACACCTTC. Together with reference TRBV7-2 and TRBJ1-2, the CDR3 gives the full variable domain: GAGVSQSPSNKVTEKGKDVELRCDPISGHTALYWYRQSLGQGLEFLIYFQGNSAPDKSGLPSDRFSAERTGGSVSTLTIQRTQQEDSAVYLCASSWAGHPNFYGYTFGSGTRLTVV.

The CDR3 sequence is CASSLGGTGIEKLFF. Written as DNA, the CDR3 is TGTGCCAGCAGTTTAGGAGGGACAGGGATTGAAAAACTGTTTTTT. The genes are TRBV12-3 or TRBV12-4 and TRBJ1-4, with TRBD1 matching 9 bases. The CDR3 is made up of 15 amino acids. J gave up 7 bases and V 1 base, and 4 bases lay outside the gene matches.